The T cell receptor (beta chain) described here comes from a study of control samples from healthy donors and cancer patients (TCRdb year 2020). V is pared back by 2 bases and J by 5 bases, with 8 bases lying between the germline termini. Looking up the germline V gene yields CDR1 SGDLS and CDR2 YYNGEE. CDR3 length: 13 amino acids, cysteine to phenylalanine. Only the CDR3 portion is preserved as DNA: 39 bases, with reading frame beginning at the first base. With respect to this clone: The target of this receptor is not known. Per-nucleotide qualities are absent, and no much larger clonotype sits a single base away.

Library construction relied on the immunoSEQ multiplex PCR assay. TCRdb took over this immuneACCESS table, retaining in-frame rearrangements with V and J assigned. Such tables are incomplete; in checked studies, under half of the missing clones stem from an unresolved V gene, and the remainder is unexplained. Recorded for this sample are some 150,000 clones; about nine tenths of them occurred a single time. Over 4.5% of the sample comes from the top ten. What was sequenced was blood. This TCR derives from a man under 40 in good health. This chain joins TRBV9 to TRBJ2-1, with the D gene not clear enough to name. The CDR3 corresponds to CASSVAPHNEQFF. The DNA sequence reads TGTGCCAGCAGCGTTGCTCCGCACAATGAGCAGTTCTTC. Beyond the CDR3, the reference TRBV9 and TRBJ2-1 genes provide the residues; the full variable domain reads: DSGVTQTPKHLITATGQRVTLRCSPRSGDLSVYWYQQSLDQGLQFLIQYYNGEERAKGNILERFSAQQFPDLHSELNLSSLELGDSALYFCASSVAPHNEQFFGPGTRLTVL.